This T cell receptor (beta chain) is drawn from a study of beta chain features in type 1 diabetes. Study summary: Age, gender, cell numbers and subset yield matched between patients and controls. Sorted cells numbering around 100,000,000 were examined across all samples. Overall study findings and caveats: Moderate yet significant TCRB CDR3 shortening was seen in Type 1 diabetes patients in all four CD4+ subsets.

This clone appeared a few times. Its antigen is unidentified. CDR1 is SGHNT, CDR2 YYREEE, per germline (reference sequence). V was pared by 0 bases and J by 0 bases, with 0 bases of the junction left unmatched. The CDR3 runs to 14 residues. The authors reverse transcribed all of the isolated RNA, so sequencing captured expressed TCRB transcripts. TCRdb's copy holds only in-frame clones and misses some; the assay was immunoSEQ multiplex PCR. The table shows 200,000 to 250,000 clones, with over 9.5% occurring only once. This TCR came from a woman between 18 and 30 years old in good health. The chain links TRBV5-4 to TRBJ2-7; 7 bases line up with TRBD2. Sequenced: naive CD4+ T cells from blood. The CDR3, as DNA: TGTGCCAGCAGCTTGGGGGGGGGCTCCTACGAGCAGTACTTC. This codes for CASSLGGGSYEQYF.